This is a list of T cell receptor beta chains from one sample in a study of regulatory T cells in long-lasting Graves disease. TCRdb re-called the multiplex PCR reads with MiXCR, one entry per CDR3 protein. The sample records hundreds of thousands of distinct CDR3 sequences, around 13% being singletons. These data also featured in a second study, about T cells in Graves' hyperthyroidism and ophthalmopathy.

Material: peripheral blood mononuclear cells (PBMCs), obtained at new diagnosis, from a patient treated with antithyroid drugs. These receptors came from a woman aged 25 to 39 with Graves disease. CDR3s include the opening cysteine and the closing phenylalanine or tryptophan.

16	TRBV19	CASSTAGTGSRDTQYF
14	TRBV20-1	CSATQGANGNTIYF
14	TRBV13	CASSLRGANYGYTF
15	TRBV30	CAWTRRQPAVTEAFF
19	TRBV20-1	CSASDSYKTLLATQETQYF
14	TRBV27	CASSLAGVLNEQFF
15	TRBV2	CASSELGIRNQPQHF
15	TRBV20-1	CSARALAGVSYEQYF
15	TRBV10-2	CASSGGTSGKGEQYF
13	TRBV29-1	CSVRPKAKNIQYF
15	TRBV19	CASSIWEPGSYGYTF
17	TRBV20-1	CSTRPPQPSGRVNEQYF
18	TRBV6-5	CASSYPSGRRSKTYEQYF
15	TRBV12-3/TRBV12-4	CASSPGLALTYEQYF